This passage covers 21 T cell receptor beta chains from one sample sequenced in a study of beta chain features in type 1 diabetes. Isolated RNA was reverse transcribed in full, so expressed TCRB transcripts were sequenced. Here immunoSEQ multiplex PCR was the method, and the copy in TCRdb shows in-frame clones only, minus some. The sample has about 130,000 clones, around 8.7% seen once. The sequenced material came from central memory CD4+ T cells from blood. The receptors stem from a man aged 18 to 29 in good health.

The chain has TRBV13 and TRBJ2-3, with a possible D match to TRBD2 (7 bases). CDR1 and CDR2 from the germline V gene are PRHDT and FYEKMQ (reference sequence). Trimming removed 5 bases at V and 0 bases at J, with 15 bases between. This CDR3 comprises 16 residues. CDR3 sequence (DNA): TGTGCCAGCAGCCTAGTGGCGGGGGCAAGCACAGATACGCAGTATTTT. Translated: CASSLVAGASTDTQYF.

The V call is TRBV7-2, the J call TRBJ1-2, with 12 bases that match TRBD1. Germline V gene lookup returns CDR1 SGHTA and CDR2 FQGNSA. This CDR3 is built from 15 residues. Trimming at V came to 5 bases and at J to 8 bases, leaving 9 bases not matched to a gene. CDR3 sequence reads: CASSLWDRGREGYTF. The CDR3 nucleotides are TGTGCCAGCAGCCTTTGGGACAGGGGGCGAGAAGGCTACACCTTC.

There are a few counts of this clone. The chain combines TRBV5-1 with TRBJ1-2; 11 bases are shared with TRBD1. This CDR3 region has 17 residues. Trimming removed 3 bases from V and 0 bases from J; junction bases left unmatched: 7. Germline CDR1 is SGHRS and CDR2 is YFSETQ. In nucleotides, the CDR3 is TGCGCCAGCAGCTATGGGGACAGGGGGATTACTAACTATGGCTACACCTTC. Its protein product is CASSYGDRGITNYGYTF.

This clone occurred a few times. The chain has TRBV7-2 and TRBJ1-1; the D is unclear. The germline V and J ends were trimmed by 4 bases and 3 bases, with 12 bases remaining between them. Germline V gene lookup returns CDR1 SGHTA and CDR2 FQGNSA. The CDR3 is made up of 14 amino acids. CDR3 sequence reads: CASSSHQMDTEAFF. The CDR3 DNA sequence: TGTGCCAGCAGCTCCCACCAGATGGACACTGAAGCTTTCTTT.

A few counts support this clone. V is TRBV7-6 and J is TRBJ2-7; possibly TRBD2 for D (7 bases). The V gene lost 4 bases and the J gene lost 4 bases, with 17 bases spanning the gap. The CDR3 is 15 amino acids. Germline V gene sequence: CDR1 SGHVS, CDR2 FNYEAQ. CDR3 amino acids: CASSSGRGAWYEQYF. In DNA, the CDR3 is TGTGCCAGCAGCTCAGGACGGGGGGCCTGGTACGAGCAGTACTTC.

V usage is TRBV11-2 and J usage is TRBJ1-6, with 12 positions matching TRBD1. The CDR3 is made up of 18 amino acids. Germline CDR1 and CDR2: SGHAT and FQNNGV. J gave up 1 base and V 0 bases, and 1 base lay outside the gene matches. The CDR3 nucleotides are TGTGCCAGCAGCTTAGAGGGACAGGGGGCATCCTATAATTCACCCCTCCACTTT. Translating gives CASSLEGQGASYNSPLHF.

In this sample, this clone turned up a few times. The rearrangement joins TRBV9 to TRBJ2-2; 11 bases agree with TRBD2. Trimming cost V 4 bases and J 5 bases; bases outside gene matches: 4. The V gene's germline CDR1 is SGDLS and CDR2 YYNGEE. The CDR3 runs to 15 residues. The DNA of the CDR3 is TGTGCCAGCAGCCCCAGACTAGCGGGGACCGGGGAGCTGTTTTTT. This translates into CASSPRLAGTGELFF.

The V and J genes are TRBV5-4 and TRBJ2-5, with D possibly matching TRBD2 (6 bases). V gave up 0 bases and J gave up 0 bases, with 15 bases separating them. Germline V CDR1 and CDR2: SGHNT, YYREEE (reference sequence). The CDR3 consists of 17 residues. The CDR3 here is CASSLGPRGGNQETQYF. In nucleotides, the CDR3 is TGTGCCAGCAGCTTGGGCCCCCGAGGAGGGAACCAAGAGACCCAGTACTTC. Drawing the rest from reference TRBV5-4 and TRBJ2-5, the complete variable domain is ETGVTQSPTHLIKTRGQQVTLRCSSQSGHNTVSWYQQALGQGPQFIFQYYREEENGRGNFPPRFSGLQFPNYSSELNVNALELDDSALYLCASSLGPRGGNQETQYFGPGTRLLVL.

The chain combines TRBV9 with TRBJ1-5; no definite D call. Germline lookup yields CDR1 SGDLS and CDR2 YYNGEE. V was cut by 3 bases and J by 3 bases, with 10 bases left in between. This CDR3 is built from 14 residues. The CDR3 loop reads CASSGGSPNQPQHF. The CDR3 nucleotides read TGTGCCAGCAGCGGAGGTTCCCCCAATCAGCCCCAGCATTTT.

The V call is TRBV27, the J call TRBJ1-4; D might be TRBD1 (6 bases). Trimming stripped 6 bases from V and 5 bases from J, with 16 bases between. Germline V gene lookup returns CDR1 MNHEY and CDR2 SMNVEV (reference sequence). The CDR3 runs to 15 residues. CDR3 protein: CASRRTRDKNEKLFF. CDR3 nucleotide sequence: TGTGCCAGCAGGAGGACCCGGGACAAGAATGAAAAACTGTTTTTT.

In this sample, this clone turned up a few times. The CDR3 DNA reads as TGTGCCAGCAGCCAAGAAAGGGCTAGCGGGGGTTCCAAAAACATTCAGTACTTC. It yields the protein CASSQERASGGSKNIQYF. The V gene is TRBV4-2, the J gene TRBJ2-4; TRBD2 matches 10 bases. The CDR3 spans 18 residues. With V trimmed by 0 bases and J by 2 bases, 7 bases remained unmatched. Germline V CDR1 and CDR2: LGHNA, YNFKEQ.

This clone was counted a few times. The V call is TRBV7-2, the J call TRBJ1-6; D ambiguous. The CDR3 covers 14 residues. With 3 bases removed from V and 10 bases from J, the gap between germline ends came to 13 bases. Germline CDR1 is SGHTA and CDR2 is FQGNSA. CDR3 in amino acids: CASSFTKESSPLHF. As DNA, the CDR3 is TGTGCCAGCAGCTTCACTAAGGAGAGCTCACCCCTCCACTTT.

This clone showed up just a few times. The V gene is TRBV6-4, the J gene TRBJ2-2; the match to TRBD1 covers 7 bases. The CDR3 contains 14 residues. Germline V CDR1 and CDR2: MRHNA, SNTAGT. Unmatched junction bases numbered 2, after V lost 4 bases and J lost 3 bases. The CDR3 DNA reads as TGTGCCAGCAGTGGGCAGGGGGACACCGGGGAGCTGTTTTTT. It translates to CASSGQGDTGELFF.

The gene calls are TRBV5-1 and TRBJ1-2, with D hard to call. The germline CDR1 and CDR2 sequences are SGHRS and YFSETQ. The CDR3 has 15 amino acids. The ends were cut back, 4 bases at V and 2 bases at J, with 15 bases in the middle. CDR3 in amino acids: CASSGQEGGNYGYTF. CDR3 DNA sequence: TGCGCCAGCAGCGGCCAAGAAGGCGGGAACTATGGCTACACCTTC.

This clone turned up a few times. The CDR3 region has the DNA TGTGCCAGCAGCCCCCGGACGGGGGGAGGAGGGGCCAACGTCCTGACTTTC. It codes for CASSPRTGGGGANVLTF. The chain uses TRBV25-1 and TRBJ2-6; 7 nucleotides line up with TRBD2. The germline CDR1 and CDR2 sequences are MGHDK and SYGVNS. The V gene end was trimmed by 6 bases and the J gene end by 4 bases; junction bases not matched to a gene: 12. The CDR3 sequence is 17 residues long. Full variable domain (missing parts from reference TRBV25-1 and TRBJ2-6): EADIYQTPRYLVIGTGKKITLECSQTMGHDKMYWYQQDPGMELHLIHYSYGVNSTEKGDLSSESTVSRIRTEHFPLTLESARPSHTSQYLCASSPRTGGGGANVLTFGAGSRLTVL.

Turning to this clone: Different DNA sequences within this sample yield the same CDR3. This sequence joins TRBV30 and TRBJ1-1; D is perhaps TRBD1 (5 bases). The CDR3 has 15 residues. V was shortened by 4 bases and J by 1 base, with 16 bases between the two germline ends. The germline gives CDR1 GTSNPN, CDR2 SVGIG (reference sequence). This chain's CDR3 is CAWNHGTGSNTEAFF. The CDR3 region has the DNA TGTGCCTGGAACCATGGAACAGGATCGAACACTGAAGCTTTCTTT. Drawing the rest from reference TRBV30 and TRBJ1-1, the complete variable domain is SQTIHQWPATLVQPVGSPLSLECTVEGTSNPNLYWYRQAAGRGLQLLFYSVGIGQISSEVPQNLSASRPQDRQFILSSKKLLLSDSGFYLCAWNHGTGSNTEAFFGQGTRLTVV.

This clone was counted a few times. The V gene is TRBV29-1, the J gene TRBJ2-5, with D possibly being TRBD2 (6 bases). Germline V lookup: CDR1 SQVTM, CDR2 ANQGSEA. This CDR3 is built from 13 residues. Trimming shortened V by 4 bases and J by 4 bases, and 13 bases separated the two germline ends. The CDR3, as DNA: TGCAGCGTTGTTGAATTCGGGGGAGAGACCCAGTACTTC. Translated, it gives CSVVEFGGETQYF.

Ten or more counts support this clone. The chain joins TRBV30 to TRBJ1-1, with D possibly TRBD1 on 5 matching bases. Germline CDR1 reads GTSNPN; CDR2 reads SVGIG (reference sequence). This CDR3 has 11 residues. V was clipped by 7 bases and J by 6 bases, with 12 bases between them. DNA for the CDR3: TGTGCCTCCCTGGACATCTCTGAAGCTTTCTTT. Protein sequence: CASLDISEAFF.

The chain carries TRBV6-1 and TRBJ2-5; 7 nucleotides match TRBD1. Losses at the gene ends were 2 bases for V and 0 bases for J; bases not matched to a gene: 12. The length of the CDR3 is 18 residues. CDR1 is MNHNS and CDR2 is SASEGT in the germline V gene. The CDR3 DNA follows: TGTGCCAGCAGTGAACACATCTACGGGACAGCCGACCAAGAGACCCAGTACTTC. It encodes CASSEHIYGTADQETQYF.

The rearrangement joins TRBV11-2 to TRBJ2-3; TRBD2 matches at 13 bases. This CDR3 has 14 amino acids. The V segment lost 8 bases and the J segment 6 bases; nucleotides outside the gene matches: 5. Germline V gives CDR1 SGHAT, CDR2 FQNNGV. CDR3 DNA sequence: TGTGCCAGCGGCAAACTAGCGGGGGGGGATACGCAGTATTTT. It encodes CASGKLAGGDTQYF. The full variable domain, its missing parts supplied by reference TRBV11-2 and TRBJ2-3, is EAGVAQSPRYKIIEKRQSVAFWCNPISGHATLYWYQQILGQGPKLLIQFQNNGVVDDSQLPKDRFSAERLKGVDSTLKIQPAKLEDSAVYLCASGKLAGGDTQYFGPGTRLTVL.

This clone was observed a handful of times. This rearrangement joins TRBV30 to TRBJ2-5, with D maybe TRBD2 (5 bases). Between the trimmed V and J ends, which lost 0 bases and 9 bases, there was a span of 14 bases. Germline lookup yields CDR1 GTSNPN and CDR2 SVGIG (reference sequence). The CDR3 runs to 13 residues. CDR3 nucleotides: TGTGCCTGGAGTGTGTCCCGTCAGAGGGCCCAGTACTTC. Translated: CAWSVSRQRAQYF.